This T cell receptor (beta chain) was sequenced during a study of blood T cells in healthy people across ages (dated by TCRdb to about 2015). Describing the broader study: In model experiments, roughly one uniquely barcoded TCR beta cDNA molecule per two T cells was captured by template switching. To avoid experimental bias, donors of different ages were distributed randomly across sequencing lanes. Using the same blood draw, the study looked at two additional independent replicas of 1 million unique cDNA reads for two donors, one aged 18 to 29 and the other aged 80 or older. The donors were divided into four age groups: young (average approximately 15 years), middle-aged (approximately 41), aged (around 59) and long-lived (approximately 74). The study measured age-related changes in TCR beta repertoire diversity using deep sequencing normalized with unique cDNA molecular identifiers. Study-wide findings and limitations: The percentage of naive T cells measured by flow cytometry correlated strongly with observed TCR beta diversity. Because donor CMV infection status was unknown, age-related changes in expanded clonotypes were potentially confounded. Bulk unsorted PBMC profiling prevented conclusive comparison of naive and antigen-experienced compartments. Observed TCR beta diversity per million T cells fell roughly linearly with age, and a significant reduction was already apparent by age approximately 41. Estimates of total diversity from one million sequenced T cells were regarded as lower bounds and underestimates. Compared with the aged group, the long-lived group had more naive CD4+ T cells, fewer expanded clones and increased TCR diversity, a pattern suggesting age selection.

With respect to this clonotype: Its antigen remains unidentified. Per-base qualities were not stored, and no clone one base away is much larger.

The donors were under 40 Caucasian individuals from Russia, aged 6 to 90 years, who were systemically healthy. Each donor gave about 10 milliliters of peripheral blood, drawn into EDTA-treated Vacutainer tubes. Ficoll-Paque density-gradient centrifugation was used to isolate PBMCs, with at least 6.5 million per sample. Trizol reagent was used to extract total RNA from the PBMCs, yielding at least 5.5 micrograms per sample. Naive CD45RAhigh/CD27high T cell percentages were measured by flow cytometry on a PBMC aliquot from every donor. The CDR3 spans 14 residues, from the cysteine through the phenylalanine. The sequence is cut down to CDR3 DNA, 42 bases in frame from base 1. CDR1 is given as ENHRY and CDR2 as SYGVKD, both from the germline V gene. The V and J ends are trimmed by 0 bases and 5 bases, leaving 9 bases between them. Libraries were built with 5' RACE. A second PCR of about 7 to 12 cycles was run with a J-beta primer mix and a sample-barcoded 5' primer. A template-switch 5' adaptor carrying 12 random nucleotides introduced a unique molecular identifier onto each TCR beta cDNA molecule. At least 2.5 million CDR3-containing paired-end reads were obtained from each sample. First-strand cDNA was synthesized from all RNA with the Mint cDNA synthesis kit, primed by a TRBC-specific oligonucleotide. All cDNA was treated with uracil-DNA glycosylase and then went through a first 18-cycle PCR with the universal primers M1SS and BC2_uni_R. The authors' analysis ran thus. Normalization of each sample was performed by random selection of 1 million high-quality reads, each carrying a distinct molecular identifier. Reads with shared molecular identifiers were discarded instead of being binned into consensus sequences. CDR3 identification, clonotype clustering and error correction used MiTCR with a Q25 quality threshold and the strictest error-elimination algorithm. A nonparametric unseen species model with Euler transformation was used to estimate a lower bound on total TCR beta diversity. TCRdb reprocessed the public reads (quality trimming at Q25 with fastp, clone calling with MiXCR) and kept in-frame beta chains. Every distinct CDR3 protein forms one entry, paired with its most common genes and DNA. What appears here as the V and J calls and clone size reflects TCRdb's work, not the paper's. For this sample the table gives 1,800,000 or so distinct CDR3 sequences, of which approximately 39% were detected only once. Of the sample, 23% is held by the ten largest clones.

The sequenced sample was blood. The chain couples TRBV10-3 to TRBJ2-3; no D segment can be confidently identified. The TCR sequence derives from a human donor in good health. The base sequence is TGTGCCATCAGTGAGTCCCAGGTTCAAGATACGCAGTATTTT. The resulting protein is CAISESQVQDTQYF.